These T cell receptor beta chains were read from a single sample in a study of blood T cell repertoires in COVID-19. Assay: immunoSEQ multiplex PCR; the TCRdb copy retains only in-frame clones and omits some. Altogether roughly 38,000 clones are present, 75% to 90% being singletons, with the ten largest covering around 10%. Material for sequencing was peripheral blood. The receptors derive from a man aged 70 or older with acute or convalescent COVID-19. Each CDR3 is given with its conserved first and last residue. The D gene is left open where the match is weak. Size values are once, few and many counts, or a class for expanded clones, and some rows have none.

20 TRBJ2-2 TRBD2 - TRBV2 CASSDSVGGSPSANTGELFF TGTGCCAGCAGTGATTCCGTCGGCGGGAGCCCCTCCGCGAACACCGGGGAGCTGTTTTTT
13 TRBJ1-1 TRBD1 - TRBV29-1 CSVRGTEGTEAFF TGCAGCGTCCGGGGGACAGAGGGCACTGAAGCTTTCTTT
15 TRBJ1-1 - - TRBV5-4 CASSLGGGAVTEAFF TGTGCCAGCAGCTTGGGCGGGGGGGCGGTCACTGAAGCTTTCTTT
13 TRBJ1-2 - once TRBV5-1 CASSLDSQGGYTF TGCGCCAGCAGCTTGGACAGCCAGGGGGGCTACACCTTC
15 TRBJ2-6 - - TRBV4-3 CASSHRGHGANVLTF TGCGCCAGCAGCCATAGGGGTCACGGGGCCAACGTCCTGACTTTC
14 TRBJ2-7 TRBD1 - TRBV3-1/TRBV3-2 CASSQGGQGYEQYF TGTGCCAGCAGCCAAGGGGGACAGGGCTACGAGCAGTACTTC
15 TRBJ2-3 TRBD1 - TRBV29-1 CSVERDRGRGDTQYF TGCAGCGTTGAAAGGGACAGGGGGCGAGGGGATACGCAGTATTTT
14 TRBJ2-5 TRBD2 - TRBV5-1 CASTISGGEETQYF TGCGCCAGCACTATATCCGGGGGGGAGGAGACCCAGTACTTC
15 TRBJ1-2 - - TRBV5-6 CASSFAWQVSYGYTF TGTGCCAGCAGCTTCGCTTGGCAGGTCAGCTATGGCTACACCTTC
14 TRBJ2-7 - - TRBV3-1/TRBV3-2 CASSPDGGYYEQYF TGTGCCAGCAGCCCCGATGGAGGATACTACGAGCAGTACTTC
17 TRBJ1-1 - - TRBV4-3 CASSQDAPPTEGTEAFF TGCGCCAGCAGCCAAGATGCCCCTCCCACGGAGGGCACTGAAGCTTTCTTT
15 TRBJ2-7 - - TRBV6-2/TRBV6-3 CASRYRQDFSYEQYF TGTGCCAGCAGGTACCGGCAGGACTTCTCCTACGAGCAGTACTTC
14 TRBJ2-5 - - TRBV9 CASSATSLGETQYF TGTGCCAGCAGCGCAACTAGTTTGGGGGAGACCCAGTACTTC
12 TRBJ2-2 - - TRBV7-9 CASSLSLGELFF TGTGCCAGCAGCCTGAGTCTGGGGGAGCTGTTTTTT
14 TRBJ2-5 - - TRBV5-1 CASSPVGLQETQYF TGCGCCAGCAGCCCGGTGGGGCTCCAAGAGACCCAGTACTTC
13 TRBJ1-1 - - TRBV6-1 CASSETRGTEAFF TGTGCCAGCAGTGAAACCCGGGGCACTGAAGCTTTCTTT
15 TRBJ1-5 - - TRBV6-1 CASFRGGRLDQPQHF TGTGCCAGTTTTAGGGGGGGCCGCCTCGATCAGCCCCAGCATTTT
11 TRBJ1-1 - - TRBV20-1 CRTEENTEAFF TGCAGGACGGAGGAGAACACTGAAGCTTTCTTT
16 TRBJ1-4 TRBD1 once TRBV7-2 CASTPDRVATNEKLFF TGTGCCAGCACCCCCGACAGGGTTGCAACTAATGAAAAACTGTTTTTT
14 TRBJ2-7 TRBD1 - TRBV6-5 CASSGGDRPYEQYF TGTGCCAGCAGCGGAGGGGACAGGCCTTACGAGCAGTACTTC
17 TRBJ2-7 TRBD2 - TRBV6-2/TRBV6-3 CASSSSRSGIVLDEQYF TGTGCCAGCAGTTCGAGCCGTAGCGGGATAGTTCTTGACGAGCAGTACTTC
16 TRBJ1-1 TRBD1 - TRBV11-1 CASSLPLDRGRPEAFF TGTGCCAGCAGCTTACCCCTCGACAGGGGGAGGCCTGAAGCTTTCTTT
13 TRBJ1-1 TRBD1 - TRBV6-5 CASSPTGVTEAFF TGTGCCAGCAGTCCTACAGGGGTCACTGAAGCTTTCTTT
21 TRBJ2-5 TRBD1 - TRBV3-1/TRBV3-2 CASSQAGDRGFPGALGETQYF TGTGCCAGCAGCCAAGCAGGGGACAGGGGATTTCCCGGGGCCCTCGGAGAGACCCAGTACTTC
16 TRBJ2-7 - - TRBV7-2 CASSSQGVSLTNEQYF TGTGCCAGCAGCTCCCAAGGGGTCTCTCTGACGAACGAGCAGTACTTC
15 TRBJ2-1 - - TRBV7-2 CASSFHRVSYNEQFF TGTGCCAGCAGTTTCCACAGGGTCTCCTACAATGAGCAGTTCTTC
15 TRBJ2-2 TRBD2 once TRBV7-2 CASGNPGLDAGELFF TGTGCCAGCGGGAATCCGGGACTAGATGCCGGGGAGCTGTTTTTT
15 TRBJ1-6 TRBD1 - TRBV11-2 CASSFGQGYNSPLHF TGTGCCAGCAGCTTTGGACAGGGATATAATTCACCCCTCCACTTT
17 TRBJ1-1 - once TRBV15 CATSRGGTNIMNTEAFF TGTGCCACCAGCAGGGGGGGGACAAATATCATGAACACTGAAGCTTTCTTT
15 TRBJ2-7 TRBD2 - TRBV7-3 CASRTKAGGPYEQYF TGTGCCAGCAGAACTAAAGCGGGAGGGCCCTACGAGCAGTACTTC
17 TRBJ1-4 - once TRBV19 CASSLPEQGGSNEKLFF TGTGCCAGTAGTCTGCCCGAACAGGGCGGCTCTAATGAAAAACTGTTTTTT
18 TRBJ2-3 TRBD1 - TRBV9 CASSVKFGGGQGADTQYF TGTGCCAGCAGCGTAAAGTTCGGAGGAGGACAGGGGGCAGATACGCAGTATTTT
15 TRBJ2-1 TRBD1 - TRBV5-4 CASTLDRGVYNEQFF TGTGCCAGCACCCTCGACAGGGGCGTTTACAATGAGCAGTTCTTC
15 TRBJ2-5 TRBD2 - TRBV5-6 CASSLVGGPTETQYF TGTGCCAGCAGCTTGGTGGGAGGGCCTACAGAGACCCAGTACTTC
14 TRBJ2-1 TRBD2 - TRBV11-3 CASSLTNGGSEQFF TGTGCCAGCAGCCTCACTAATGGCGGGAGTGAGCAGTTCTTC
12 TRBJ2-2 TRBD1 - TRBV6-5 CASSRGTGELFF TGTGCCAGCTCCAGGGGGACCGGGGAGCTGTTTTTT
15 TRBJ1-1 - - TRBV11-2 CASSSHHTGNTEAFF TGTGCCAGCAGTTCTCACCACACAGGGAACACTGAAGCTTTCTTT
14 TRBJ1-1 - - TRBV14 CASSPLEMNTEAFF TGTGCCAGCAGCCCTCTAGAAATGAACACTGAAGCTTTCTTT
17 TRBJ1-6 - - TRBV4-3 CASSQEATGQRLSPLHF TGCGCCAGCAGCCAAGAGGCAACAGGTCAGCGTCTTTCACCCCTCCACTTT
14 TRBJ2-5 - - TRBV19 CASSMAGTGETQYF TGTGCCAGTAGTATGGCCGGTACCGGGGAGACCCAGTACTTC
17 TRBJ1-1 - once TRBV10-3 CAISALDSSVMNTEAFF TGTGCCATCAGTGCCCTGGACAGTTCCGTGATGAACACTGAAGCTTTCTTT
14 TRBJ2-7 TRBD1 - TRBV5-8 CASRRTGNRYEQYF TGTGCCAGCAGGCGGACAGGGAATCGGTACGAGCAGTACTTC
14 TRBJ1-2 - - TRBV5-1 CASSPLTVNYGYTF TGCGCCAGCAGCCCCCTGACAGTTAACTATGGCTACACCTTC
15 TRBJ2-3 TRBD1 - TRBV24-1 CATSDFGQGRDTQYF TGTGCCACCAGTGATTTCGGACAGGGAAGGGATACGCAGTATTTT
14 TRBJ2-3 - - TRBV20-1 CSASLASGTDTQYF TGCAGTGCTAGTCTGGCTAGCGGCACAGATACGCAGTATTTT
16 TRBJ2-1 - - TRBV7-3 CASSLIGDWSYNEQFF TGTGCCAGCAGCTTAATAGGGGATTGGTCCTACAATGAGCAGTTCTTC
18 TRBJ1-5 - - TRBV27 CASSLSLAAGGGNQPQHF TGTGCCAGCAGTTTATCGCTGGCGGCCGGCGGAGGCAATCAGCCCCAGCATTTT
15 TRBJ2-7 TRBD2 - TRBV18 CASSPRLAASYEQYF TGTGCCAGCTCCCCAAGGCTAGCGGCCTCCTACGAGCAGTACTTC
17 TRBJ2-1 TRBD2 few TRBV7-3 CASSLMARTSGYNEQFF TGTGCCAGCAGCTTAATGGCCCGGACTAGCGGCTACAATGAGCAGTTCTTC
14 TRBJ1-6 TRBD1 - TRBV10-3 CAISYDRANSPLHF TGTGCCATCAGTTATGACAGGGCTAATTCACCCCTCCACTTT